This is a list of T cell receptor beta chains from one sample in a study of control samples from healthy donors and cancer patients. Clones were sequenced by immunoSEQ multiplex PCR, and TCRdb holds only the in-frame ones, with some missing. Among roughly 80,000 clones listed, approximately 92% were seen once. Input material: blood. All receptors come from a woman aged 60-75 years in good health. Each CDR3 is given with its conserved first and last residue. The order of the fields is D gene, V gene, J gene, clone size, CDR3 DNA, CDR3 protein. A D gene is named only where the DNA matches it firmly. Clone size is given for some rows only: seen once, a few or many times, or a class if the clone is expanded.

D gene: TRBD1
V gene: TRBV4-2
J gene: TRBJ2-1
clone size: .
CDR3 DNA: TGTGCCAGCAGCTATAAACAGGGGGGGCAGTTCTTC
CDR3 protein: CASSYKQGGQFF

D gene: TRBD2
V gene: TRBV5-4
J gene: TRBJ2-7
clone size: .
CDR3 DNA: TGTGCCAGCAGCTTGGGCAGGATTTCAAGGAGCGGGAGAGTTGGTTACGAGCAGTACTTC
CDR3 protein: CASSLGRISRSGRVGYEQYF

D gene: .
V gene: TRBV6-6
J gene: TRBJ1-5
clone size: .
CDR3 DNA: TGTGCCAGCAGTTCCCCCGAGGGCCATCAGCCCCAGCATTTT
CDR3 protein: CASSSPEGHQPQHF

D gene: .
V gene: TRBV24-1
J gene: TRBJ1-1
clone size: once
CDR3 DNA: TGTGCCACCAGTGATTTGAAGGGGGGGGAGATGAACACTGAAGCTTTCTTT
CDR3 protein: CATSDLKGGEMNTEAFF

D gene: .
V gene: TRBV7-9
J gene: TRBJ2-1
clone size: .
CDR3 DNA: TGTGCCAGCAGCCCGCGGACGCTACTAAGGGGTTTGTACTTCTTC
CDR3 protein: CASSPRTLLRGLYFF

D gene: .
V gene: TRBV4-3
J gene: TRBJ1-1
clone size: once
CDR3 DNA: TGCGCCAGCAGCCAGGACAGGAACACTGAAGCTTTCTTT
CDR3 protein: CASSQDRNTEAFF

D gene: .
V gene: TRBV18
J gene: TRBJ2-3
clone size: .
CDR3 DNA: TGTGCCAGCTCACCACCTAGCGGCTCCACAGATACGCAGTATTTT
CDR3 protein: CASSPPSGSTDTQYF

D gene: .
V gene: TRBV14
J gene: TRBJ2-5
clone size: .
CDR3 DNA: TGTGCCAGCAGCCAAAGCCCGGCAGGGACCCAGTACTTC
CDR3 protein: CASSQSPAGTQYF

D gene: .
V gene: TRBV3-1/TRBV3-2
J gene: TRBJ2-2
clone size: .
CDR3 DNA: TGTGCCAGCAGCCTCCAGGGGTCCGGGGAGCTGTTTTTT
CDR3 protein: CASSLQGSGELFF

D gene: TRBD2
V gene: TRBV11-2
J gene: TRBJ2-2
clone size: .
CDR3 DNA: TGTGCCAGCAGCTTAGAAGGGACTAGAGGGACCGGGGAGCTGTTTTTT
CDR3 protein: CASSLEGTRGTGELFF

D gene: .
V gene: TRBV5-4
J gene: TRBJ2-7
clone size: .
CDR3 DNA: TGTGCCAGCAGCCCGGGGGACTCCCGCCACTACGAGCAGTACTTC
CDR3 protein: CASSPGDSRHYEQYF

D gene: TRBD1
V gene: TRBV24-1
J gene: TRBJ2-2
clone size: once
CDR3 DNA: TGTGCCACCAGTAACACAGGGGTCGGCACCGGGGAGCTGTTTTTT
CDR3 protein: CATSNTGVGTGELFF

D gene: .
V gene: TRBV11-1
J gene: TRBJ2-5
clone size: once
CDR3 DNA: TGTGCCAGCAGAAAGGAGGGGCTTTCTCCTCGAGAGACCCAGTACTTC
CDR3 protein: CASRKEGLSPRETQYF

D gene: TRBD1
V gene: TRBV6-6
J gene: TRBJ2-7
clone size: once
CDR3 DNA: TGTGCCAGCAGTCAGCCGGGACAGGGACCCTACGAGCAGTACTTC
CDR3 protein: CASSQPGQGPYEQYF

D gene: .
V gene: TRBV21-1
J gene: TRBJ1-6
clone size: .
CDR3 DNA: TGTGCCAGCAGCGGACAGGGTTGGGGTTCACCCCTCCACTTT
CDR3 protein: CASSGQGWGSPLHF